This TCR beta chain was recorded in a study of PD-L1 blockade in urothelial cancer. For the study at large: Among blood samples, the median T cell count was some 140,000.

The investigators introduced synthetic TCR analog templates into each PCR as spikes. Only in-frame clones appear in the TCRdb table, and some are missing; sequencing was by immunoSEQ multiplex PCR. The data show around 57,000 clones, with 75% to 85% seen just once and around 1.5% held by the top ten. The time point denotes: pretreatment peripheral blood. This clone has a single count. This specimen consisted of PBMCs, obtained around atezolizumab (anti-PD-L1) treatment. The origin of this receptor is a man in his 70s with urothelial cancer.

CDR3 nucleotides: TGTGCCGGGGTTAGCGGGAGGGTACGAGAGACCCAGTACTTC. It codes for CAGVSGRVRETQYF. V and J are TRBV30 and TRBJ2-5, with 11 positions matching TRBD2. The CDR3 sequence is 14 residues long. With 8 bases clipped from V and 4 bases from J, the junction kept 9 bases outside the gene matches. Germline-derived CDR1 and CDR2 are GTSNPN and SVGIG (reference sequence). Together with reference TRBV30 and TRBJ2-5, the CDR3 gives the full variable domain: SQTIHQWPATLVQPVGSPLSLECTVEGTSNPNLYWYRQAAGRGLQLLFYSVGIGQISSEVPQNLSASRPQDRQFILSSKKLLLSDSGFYLCAGVSGRVRETQYFGPGTRLLVL.